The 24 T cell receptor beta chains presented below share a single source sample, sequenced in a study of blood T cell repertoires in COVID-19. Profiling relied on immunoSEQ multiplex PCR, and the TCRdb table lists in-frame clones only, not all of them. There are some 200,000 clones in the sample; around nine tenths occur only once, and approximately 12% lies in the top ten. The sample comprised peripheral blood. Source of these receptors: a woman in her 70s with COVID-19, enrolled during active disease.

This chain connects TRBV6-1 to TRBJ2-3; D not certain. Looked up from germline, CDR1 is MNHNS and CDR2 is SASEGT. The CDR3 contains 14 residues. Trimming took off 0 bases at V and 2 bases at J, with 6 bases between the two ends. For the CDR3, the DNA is TGTGCCAGCAGTGAAGCGCGTACCACAGATACGCAGTATTTT. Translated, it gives CASSEARTTDTQYF.

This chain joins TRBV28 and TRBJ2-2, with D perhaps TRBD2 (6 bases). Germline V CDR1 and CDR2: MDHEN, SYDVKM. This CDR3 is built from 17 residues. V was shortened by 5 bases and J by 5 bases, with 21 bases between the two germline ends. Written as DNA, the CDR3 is TGTGCCAGCAGTCCCCGGGGGTCAGGGTGGTTGACCGGGGAGCTGTTTTTT. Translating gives CASSPRGSGWLTGELFF.

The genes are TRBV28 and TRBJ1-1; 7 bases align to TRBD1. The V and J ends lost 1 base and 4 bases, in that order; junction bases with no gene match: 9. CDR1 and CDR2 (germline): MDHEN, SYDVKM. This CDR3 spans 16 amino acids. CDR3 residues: CASSLYRVTGRTEAFF. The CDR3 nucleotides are TGTGCCAGCAGTTTATACCGTGTGACAGGGCGCACTGAAGCTTTCTTT. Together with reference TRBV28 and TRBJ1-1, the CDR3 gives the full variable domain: DVKVTQSSRYLVKRTGEKVFLECVQDMDHENMFWYRQDPGLGLRLIYFSYDVKMKEKGDIPEGYSVSREKKERFSLILESASTNQTSMYLCASSLYRVTGRTEAFFGQGTRLTVV.

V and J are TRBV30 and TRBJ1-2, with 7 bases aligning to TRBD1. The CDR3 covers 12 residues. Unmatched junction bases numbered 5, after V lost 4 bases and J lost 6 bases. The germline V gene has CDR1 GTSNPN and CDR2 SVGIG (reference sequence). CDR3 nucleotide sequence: TGTGCCTGGACAAGGGACAGCAATGGCTACACCTTC. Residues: CAWTRDSNGYTF.

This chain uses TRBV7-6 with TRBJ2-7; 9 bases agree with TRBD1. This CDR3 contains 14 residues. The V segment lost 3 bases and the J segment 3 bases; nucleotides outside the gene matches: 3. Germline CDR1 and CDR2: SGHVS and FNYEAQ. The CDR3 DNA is TGTGCCAGCAGCTTGACAGGGGGAAACTACGAGCAGTACTTC. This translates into CASSLTGGNYEQYF. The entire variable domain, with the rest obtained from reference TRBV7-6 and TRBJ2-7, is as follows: GAGVSQSPRYKVTKRGQDVALRCDPISGHVSLYWYRQALGQGPEFLTYFNYEAQQDKSGLPNDRFSAERPEGSISTLTIQRTEQRDSAMYRCASSLTGGNYEQYFGPGTRLTVT.

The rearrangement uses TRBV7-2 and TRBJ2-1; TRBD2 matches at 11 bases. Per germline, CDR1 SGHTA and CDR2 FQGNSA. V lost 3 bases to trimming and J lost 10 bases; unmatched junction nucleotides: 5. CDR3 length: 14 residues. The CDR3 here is CASSFGTSGMEQFF. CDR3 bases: TGTGCCAGCAGCTTCGGGACTAGCGGCATGGAGCAGTTCTTC.

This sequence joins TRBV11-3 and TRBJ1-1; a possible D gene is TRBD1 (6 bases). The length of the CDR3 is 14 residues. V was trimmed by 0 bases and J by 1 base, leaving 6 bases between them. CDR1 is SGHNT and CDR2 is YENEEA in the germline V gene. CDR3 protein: CASSLEQGNTEAFF. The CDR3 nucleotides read TGTGCCAGCAGCTTAGAACAGGGGAACACTGAAGCTTTCTTT.

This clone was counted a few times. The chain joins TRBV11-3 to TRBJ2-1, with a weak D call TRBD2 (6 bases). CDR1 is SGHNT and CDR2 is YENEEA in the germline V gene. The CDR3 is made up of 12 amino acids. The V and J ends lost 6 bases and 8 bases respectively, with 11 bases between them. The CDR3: CASSTGVYEQFF. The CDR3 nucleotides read TGTGCCAGCAGTACGGGAGTCTATGAGCAGTTCTTC.

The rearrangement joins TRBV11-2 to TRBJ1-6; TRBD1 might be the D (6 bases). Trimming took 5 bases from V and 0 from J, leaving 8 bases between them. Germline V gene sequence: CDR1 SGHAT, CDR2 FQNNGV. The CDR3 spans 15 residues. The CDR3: CASSTDSSYNSPLHF. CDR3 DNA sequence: TGTGCCAGCAGCACGGACAGCTCCTATAATTCACCCCTCCACTTT. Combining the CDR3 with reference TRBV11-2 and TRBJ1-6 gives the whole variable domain EAGVAQSPRYKIIEKRQSVAFWCNPISGHATLYWYQQILGQGPKLLIQFQNNGVVDDSQLPKDRFSAERLKGVDSTLKIQPAKLEDSAVYLCASSTDSSYNSPLHFGNGTRLTVT.

DNA of the CDR3: TGTGCCAGCAGCAAAGAGGGACAGAAGTATGGCTACACCTTC. Its translation is CASSKEGQKYGYTF. This chain links TRBV21-1 with TRBJ1-2; the table's D call, TRBD1, has no DNA check behind it. TRBV21-1 is a pseudogene. This CDR3 contains 14 residues.

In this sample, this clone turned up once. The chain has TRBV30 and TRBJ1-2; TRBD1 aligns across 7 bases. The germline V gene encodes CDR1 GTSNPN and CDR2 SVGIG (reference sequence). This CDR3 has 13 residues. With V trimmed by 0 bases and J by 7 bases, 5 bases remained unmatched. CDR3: CAWSVRGQSGYTF. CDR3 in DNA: TGTGCCTGGAGTGTAAGGGGGCAAAGTGGCTACACCTTC.

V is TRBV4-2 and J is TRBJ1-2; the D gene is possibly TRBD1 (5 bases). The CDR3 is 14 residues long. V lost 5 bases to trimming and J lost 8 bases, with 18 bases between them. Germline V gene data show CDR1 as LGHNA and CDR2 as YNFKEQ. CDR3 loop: CASSISGGSEGYTF. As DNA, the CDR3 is TGTGCCAGCAGCATCAGCGGGGGAAGCGAGGGCTACACCTTC.

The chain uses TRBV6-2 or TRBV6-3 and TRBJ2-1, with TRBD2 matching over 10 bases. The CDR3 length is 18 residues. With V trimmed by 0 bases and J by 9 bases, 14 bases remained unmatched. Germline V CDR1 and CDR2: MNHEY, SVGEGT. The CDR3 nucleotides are TGTGCCAGCAGTTACTCTACCCCCCTGGCTAGCGGGAGTGGTGAGCAGTTCTTC. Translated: CASSYSTPLASGSGEQFF.

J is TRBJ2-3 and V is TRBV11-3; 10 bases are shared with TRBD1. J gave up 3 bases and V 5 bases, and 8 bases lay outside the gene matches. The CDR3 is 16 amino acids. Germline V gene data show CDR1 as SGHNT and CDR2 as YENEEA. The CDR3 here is CASSDRGRDLTDTQYF. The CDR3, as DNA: TGTGCCAGCAGCGACAGGGGGCGCGATTTGACAGATACGCAGTATTTT.

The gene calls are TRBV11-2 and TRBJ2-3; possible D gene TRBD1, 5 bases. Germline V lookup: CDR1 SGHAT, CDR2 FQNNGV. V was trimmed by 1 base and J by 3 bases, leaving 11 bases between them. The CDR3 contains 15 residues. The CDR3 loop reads CASSLGYPGTDTQYF. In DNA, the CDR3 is TGTGCCAGCAGCTTAGGGTACCCAGGGACAGATACGCAGTATTTT. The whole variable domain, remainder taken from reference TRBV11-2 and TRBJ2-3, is EAGVAQSPRYKIIEKRQSVAFWCNPISGHATLYWYQQILGQGPKLLIQFQNNGVVDDSQLPKDRFSAERLKGVDSTLKIQPAKLEDSAVYLCASSLGYPGTDTQYFGPGTRLTVL.

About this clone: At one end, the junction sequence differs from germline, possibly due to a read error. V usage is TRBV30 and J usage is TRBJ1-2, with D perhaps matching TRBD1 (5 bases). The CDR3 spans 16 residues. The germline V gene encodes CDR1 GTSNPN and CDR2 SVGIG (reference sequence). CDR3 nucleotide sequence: TGCATGGAGCGCGGGACGGCCGGTAAAGGAGACTATGGCTACACCTTC. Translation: CMERGTAGKGDYGYTF.

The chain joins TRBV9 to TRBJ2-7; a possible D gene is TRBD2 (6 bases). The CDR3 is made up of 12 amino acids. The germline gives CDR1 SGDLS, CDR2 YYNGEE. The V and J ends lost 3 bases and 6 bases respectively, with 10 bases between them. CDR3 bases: TGTGCCAGCAGCGCGGCGGGAAGCGAGCAGTACTTC. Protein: CASSAAGSEQYF. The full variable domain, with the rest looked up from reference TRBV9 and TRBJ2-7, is DSGVTQTPKHLITATGQRVTLRCSPRSGDLSVYWYQQSLDQGLQFLIQYYNGEERAKGNILERFSAQQFPDLHSELNLSSLELGDSALYFCASSAAGSEQYFGPGTRLTVT.

CDR3 sequence (DNA): TGCAGCGTTGTTCGGGGGAGTTACAATGAGCAGTTCTTC. Translating gives CSVVRGSYNEQFF. The chain is built from TRBV29-1 and TRBJ2-1, with a weak D call TRBD2 (6 bases). This CDR3 is 13 amino acids long. CDR1 is SQVTM and CDR2 is ANQGSEA in the germline V gene. V was clipped by 4 bases and J by 4 bases, with 11 bases between them.

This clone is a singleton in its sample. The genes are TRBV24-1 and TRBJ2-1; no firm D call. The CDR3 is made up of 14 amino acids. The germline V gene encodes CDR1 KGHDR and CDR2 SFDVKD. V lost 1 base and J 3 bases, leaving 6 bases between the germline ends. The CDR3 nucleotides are TGTGCCACCAGTGATTTACCAGGCTACAATGAGCAGTTCTTC. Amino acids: CATSDLPGYNEQFF.

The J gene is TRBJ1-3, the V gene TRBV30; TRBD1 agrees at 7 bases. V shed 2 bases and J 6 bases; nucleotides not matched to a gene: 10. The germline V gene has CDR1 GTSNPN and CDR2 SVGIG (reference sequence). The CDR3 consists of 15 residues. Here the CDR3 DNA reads TGTGCCTGGAGTCCTGCCGAACAGGGGATAAACACCATATATTTT. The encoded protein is CAWSPAEQGINTIYF. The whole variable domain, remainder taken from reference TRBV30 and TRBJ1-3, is SQTIHQWPATLVQPVGSPLSLECTVEGTSNPNLYWYRQAAGRGLQLLFYSVGIGQISSEVPQNLSASRPQDRQFILSSKKLLLSDSGFYLCAWSPAEQGINTIYFGEGSWLTVV.

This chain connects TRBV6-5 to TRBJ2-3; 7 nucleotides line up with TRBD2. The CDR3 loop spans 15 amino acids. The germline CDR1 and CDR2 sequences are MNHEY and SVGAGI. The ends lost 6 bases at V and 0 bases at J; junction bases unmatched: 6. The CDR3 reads CASSRGGGSTDTQYF. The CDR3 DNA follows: TGTGCCAGCAGCCGAGGCGGGGGAAGCACAGATACGCAGTATTTT.

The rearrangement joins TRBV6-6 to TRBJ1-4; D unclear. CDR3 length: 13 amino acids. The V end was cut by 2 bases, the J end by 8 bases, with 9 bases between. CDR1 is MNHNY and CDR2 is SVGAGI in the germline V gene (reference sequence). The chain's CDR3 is CASSYVTGEKLFF. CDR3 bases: TGTGCCAGCAGTTACGTCACCGGGGAAAAACTGTTTTTT.

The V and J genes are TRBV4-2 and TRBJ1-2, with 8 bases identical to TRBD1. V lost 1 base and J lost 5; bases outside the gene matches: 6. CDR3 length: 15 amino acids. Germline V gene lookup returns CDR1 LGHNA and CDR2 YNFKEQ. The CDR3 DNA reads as TGTGCCAGCAGCCAAGTAGGACAGGGTGGGTATGGCTACACCTTC. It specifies CASSQVGQGGYGYTF.

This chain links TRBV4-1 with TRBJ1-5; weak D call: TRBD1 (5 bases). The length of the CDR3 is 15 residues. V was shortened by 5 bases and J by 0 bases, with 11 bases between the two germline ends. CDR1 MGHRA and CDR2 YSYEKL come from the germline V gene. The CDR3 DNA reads TGCGCCAGCAGCTATCAGGGTAATAGCAATCAGCCCCAGCATTTT. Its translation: CASSYQGNSNQPQHF.